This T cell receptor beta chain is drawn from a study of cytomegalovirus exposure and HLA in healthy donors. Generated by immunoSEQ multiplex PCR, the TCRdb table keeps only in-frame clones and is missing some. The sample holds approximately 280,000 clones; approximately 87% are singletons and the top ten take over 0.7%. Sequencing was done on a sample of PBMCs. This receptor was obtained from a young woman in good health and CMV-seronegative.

The CDR3 loop reads CASSSRGSLYEQYF. The CDR3 nucleotides read TGTGCCAGCAGCTCCAGGGGGTCCCTCTACGAGCAGTACTTC. The chain carries TRBV7-2 and TRBJ2-7; 7 bases map to TRBD1. This CDR3 comprises 14 residues. CDR1 is SGHTA, CDR2 FQGNSA, per germline. Germline trimming cut 4 bases from V and 3 bases from J; bases unmatched to any gene: 6. The full variable domain, in which reference TRBV7-2 and TRBJ2-7 provide the parts outside the CDR3, is GAGVSQSPSNKVTEKGKDVELRCDPISGHTALYWYRQSLGQGLEFLIYFQGNSAPDKSGLPSDRFSAERTGGSVSTLTIQRTQQEDSAVYLCASSSRGSLYEQYFGPGTRLTVT.